Sequencing of this TCR beta chain was carried out in a study of Ad26.COV2.S vaccination and SARS-CoV-2 variants. Study-wide results and limits: Vaccinees displayed broader spike-specific TCR repertoires than placebo recipients.

The table came from immunoSEQ multiplex PCR; TCRdb's copy has only in-frame clones and leaves some out. Among roughly 300,000 clones listed, approximately 86% were seen once. Germline V gene sequence: CDR1 LNHDA, CDR2 SQIVND (reference sequence). The CDR3 spans 14 residues. V was clipped by 3 bases and J by 2 bases; unmatched bases: 3. Regarding treatment: roughly 20 received Ad26.COV2.S at low or high dose, single or two shots; roughly 5 received placebo; per-sample allocation not given. It was on day 63 after the first vaccine or placebo injection that samples were taken. Note on this clone: What it recognizes is unknown.

V usage is TRBV19 and J usage is TRBJ1-2, with TRBD1 matching over 7 bases. The sample in question was peripheral blood, obtained in a trial of Ad26.COV2.S vaccine versus placebo. The clonotype was recovered from a person aged 18-65 years who received the Ad26.COV2.S COVID-19 vaccine or a placebo. The CDR3 nucleotides read TGTGCCAGTAGTATCGACAGGGTCAACTATGGCTACACCTTC. Amino acid sequence: CASSIDRVNYGYTF.